This TCR beta chain was found in a study of technical replicates of blood from a few donors (dated by TCRdb to about 2017). With respect to this clone: What this receptor recognizes is not known. Base qualities were left out, and no much larger clone turns up one base away.

Looking up the germline V gene (reference sequence) yields CDR1 LNHDA and CDR2 SQIVND. The CDR3 covers 16 residues, taking in both the cysteine and the phenylalanine. Here the CDR3 DNA is all that survives: 48 bases in frame from base 1. The germline ends are 13 bases apart after V is trimmed by 3 bases and J by 0 bases. Library prep was done by the immunoSEQ multiplex PCR assay. Here the immuneACCESS table is served through TCRdb, limited to in-frame sequences with V and J called. Missing clones are a known gap in these copies; in checked studies unresolved V genes cover under half, and the rest lacks a known reason. The sample table shows just over 80,000 clones, and around 94% are seen once. The ten largest clonotypes hold under 0.4% of the sample.

The clonotype was recovered from a human donor in good health. Sequenced sample: T cells isolated from PBMCs. The chain is assembled from TRBV19 and TRBJ2-3; the D gene is perhaps TRBD1, on 5 matching bases. The CDR3 region has the sequence CASSIGWGPSTDTQYF. The DNA sequence reads TGTGCCAGTAGTATCGGGTGGGGCCCGAGCACAGATACGCAGTATTTT.